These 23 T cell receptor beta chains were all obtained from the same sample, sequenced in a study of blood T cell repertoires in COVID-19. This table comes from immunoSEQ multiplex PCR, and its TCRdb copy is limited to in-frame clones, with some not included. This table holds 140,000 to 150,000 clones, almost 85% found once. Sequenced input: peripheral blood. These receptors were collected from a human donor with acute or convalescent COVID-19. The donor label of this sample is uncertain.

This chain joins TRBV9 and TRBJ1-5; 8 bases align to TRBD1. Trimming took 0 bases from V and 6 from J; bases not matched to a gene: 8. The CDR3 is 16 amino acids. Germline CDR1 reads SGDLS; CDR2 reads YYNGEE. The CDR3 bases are TGTGCCAGCAGCGTAGGGCCAGGGGGCTTTGTTCAGCCCCAGCATTTT. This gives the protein CASSVGPGGFVQPQHF.

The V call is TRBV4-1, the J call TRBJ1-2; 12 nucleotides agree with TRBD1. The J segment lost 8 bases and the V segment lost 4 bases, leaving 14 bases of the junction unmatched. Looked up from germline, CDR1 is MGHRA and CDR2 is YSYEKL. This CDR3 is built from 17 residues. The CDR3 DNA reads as TGCGCCAGCAGCCTCCTGGGGGACAGGGGGCGATCGGGCGGCTACACCTTC. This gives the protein CASSLLGDRGRSGGYTF.

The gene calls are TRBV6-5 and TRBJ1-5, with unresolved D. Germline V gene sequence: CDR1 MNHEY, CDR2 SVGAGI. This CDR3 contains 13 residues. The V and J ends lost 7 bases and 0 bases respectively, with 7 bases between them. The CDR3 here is CASKRNSNQPQHF. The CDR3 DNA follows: TGTGCCAGCAAGAGAAATAGCAATCAGCCCCAGCATTTT.

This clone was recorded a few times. In DNA, the CDR3 is TGTGCCAGCAGCTTAGCGGTGCGGGAGCAGTACTTC. Its protein is CASSLAVREQYF. The chain carries TRBV7-2 and TRBJ2-7, with D hard to call. Germline V gene sequence: CDR1 SGHTA, CDR2 FQGNSA. There are 12 residues in the CDR3. Trimming pared 0 bases from V and 7 bases from J, leaving 7 bases between.

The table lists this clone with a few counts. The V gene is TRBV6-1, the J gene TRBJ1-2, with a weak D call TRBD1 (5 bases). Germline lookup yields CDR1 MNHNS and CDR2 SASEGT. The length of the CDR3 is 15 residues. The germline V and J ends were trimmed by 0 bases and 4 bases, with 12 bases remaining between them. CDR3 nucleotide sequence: TGTGCCAGCAGTGAAGCGAGCACCCAGGGCTATGGCTACACCTTC. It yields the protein CASSEASTQGYGYTF.

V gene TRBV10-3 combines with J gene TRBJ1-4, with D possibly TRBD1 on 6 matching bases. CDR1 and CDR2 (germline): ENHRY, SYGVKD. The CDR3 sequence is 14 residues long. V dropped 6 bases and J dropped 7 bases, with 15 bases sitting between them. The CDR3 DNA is TGTGCCATCAGCCACCGGGGGGGCGGTGAAAAACTGTTTTTT. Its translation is CAISHRGGGEKLFF.

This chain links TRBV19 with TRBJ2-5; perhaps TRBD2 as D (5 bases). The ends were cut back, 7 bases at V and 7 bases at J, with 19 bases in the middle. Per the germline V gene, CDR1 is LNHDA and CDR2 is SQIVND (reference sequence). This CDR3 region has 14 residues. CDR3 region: CASTPVLGDRTQYF. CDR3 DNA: TGTGCCAGTACCCCCGTTCTCGGGGATCGGACCCAGTACTTC.

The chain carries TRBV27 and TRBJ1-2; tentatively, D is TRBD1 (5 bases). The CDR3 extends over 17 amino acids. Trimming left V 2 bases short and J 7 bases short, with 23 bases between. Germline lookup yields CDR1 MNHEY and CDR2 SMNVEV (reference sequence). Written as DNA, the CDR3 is TGTGCCAGCAGTTTAGTTGGGGGAGGGATACTATTGGGTGGCTACACCTTC. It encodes CASSLVGGGILLGGYTF.

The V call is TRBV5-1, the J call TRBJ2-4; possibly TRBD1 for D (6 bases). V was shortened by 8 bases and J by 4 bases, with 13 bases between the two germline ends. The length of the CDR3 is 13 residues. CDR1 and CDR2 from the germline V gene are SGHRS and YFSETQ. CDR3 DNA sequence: TGCGCCAGTTCCGCCGGACAGAAAAACATTCAGTACTTC. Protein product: CASSAGQKNIQYF.

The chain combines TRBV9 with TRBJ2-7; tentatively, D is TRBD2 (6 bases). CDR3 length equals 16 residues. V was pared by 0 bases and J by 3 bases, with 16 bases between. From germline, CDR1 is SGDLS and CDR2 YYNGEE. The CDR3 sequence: CASSVGVSGFNYEQYF. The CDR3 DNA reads TGTGCCAGCAGCGTAGGGGTTAGCGGATTCAACTACGAGCAGTACTTC.

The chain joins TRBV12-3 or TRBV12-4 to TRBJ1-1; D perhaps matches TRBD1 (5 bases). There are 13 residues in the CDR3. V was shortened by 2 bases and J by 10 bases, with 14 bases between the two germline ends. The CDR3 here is CASSLQGSRGAFF. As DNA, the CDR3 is TGTGCCAGCAGTTTACAGGGATCAAGAGGAGCTTTCTTT.

CDR3 bases: TGCGCCAGCAGCCTGGGACCCGAGGGCGCTGAAGCTTTCTTT. The encoded protein is CASSLGPEGAEAFF. The chain uses TRBV5-1 and TRBJ1-1; weak D call: TRBD1 (5 bases). Germline V gene sequence: CDR1 SGHRS, CDR2 YFSETQ. V shed 4 bases and J shed 6 bases, with 16 bases lying between them. This CDR3 has 14 amino acids.

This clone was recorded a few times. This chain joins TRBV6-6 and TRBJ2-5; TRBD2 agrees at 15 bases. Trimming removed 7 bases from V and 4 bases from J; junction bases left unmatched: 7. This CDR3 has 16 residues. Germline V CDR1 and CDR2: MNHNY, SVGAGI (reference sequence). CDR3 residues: CASTWTSGGGRETQYF. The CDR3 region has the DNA TGTGCCAGCACCTGGACTAGCGGGGGGGGAAGAGAGACCCAGTACTTC.

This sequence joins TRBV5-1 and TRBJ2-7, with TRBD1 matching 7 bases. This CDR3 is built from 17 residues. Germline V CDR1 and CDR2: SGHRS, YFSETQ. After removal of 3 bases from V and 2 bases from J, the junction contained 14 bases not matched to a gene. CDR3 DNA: TGCGCCAGCAGCTGGTCCTTGTCCCGGGACAGACCCTACGAGCAGTACTTC. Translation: CASSWSLSRDRPYEQYF. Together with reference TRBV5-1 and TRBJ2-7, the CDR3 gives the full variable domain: KAGVTQTPRYLIKTRGQQVTLSCSPISGHRSVSWYQQTPGQGLQFLFEYFSETQRNKGNFPGRFSGRQFSNSRSEMNVSTLELGDSALYLCASSWSLSRDRPYEQYFGPGTRLTVT.

In DNA, the CDR3 is TGTGCCAGCAGTTACTCGTCGGACAGACCTTACGAGCAGTACTTC. It encodes CASSYSSDRPYEQYF. The chain employs TRBV6-5 and TRBJ2-7, with D tentatively TRBD1 (6 bases). Trimming removed 0 bases at V and 4 bases at J, with 13 bases between. CDR1 is MNHEY and CDR2 is SVGAGI in the germline V gene. The length of the CDR3 is 15 residues.

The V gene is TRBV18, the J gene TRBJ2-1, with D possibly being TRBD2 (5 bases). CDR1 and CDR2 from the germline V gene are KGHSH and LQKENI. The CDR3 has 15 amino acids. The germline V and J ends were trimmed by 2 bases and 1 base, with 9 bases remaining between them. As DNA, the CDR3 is TGTGCCAGCTCACCAGAGGGCAGTTCCTACAATGAGCAGTTCTTC. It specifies CASSPEGSSYNEQFF.

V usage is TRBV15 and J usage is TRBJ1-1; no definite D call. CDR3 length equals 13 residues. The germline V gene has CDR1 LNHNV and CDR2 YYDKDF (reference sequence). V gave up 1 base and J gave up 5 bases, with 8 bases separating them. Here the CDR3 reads CATSRGMRTEAFF. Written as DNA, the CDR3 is TGTGCCACCAGCAGAGGTATGAGGACTGAAGCTTTCTTT.

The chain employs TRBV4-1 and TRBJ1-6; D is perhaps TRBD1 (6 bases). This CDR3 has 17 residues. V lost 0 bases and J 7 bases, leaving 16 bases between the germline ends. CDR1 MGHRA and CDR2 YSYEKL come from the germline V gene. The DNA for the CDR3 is TGCGCCAGCAGCCAAGATTATACCAGGGGAAGGAATTCACCCCTCCACTTT. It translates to CASSQDYTRGRNSPLHF.

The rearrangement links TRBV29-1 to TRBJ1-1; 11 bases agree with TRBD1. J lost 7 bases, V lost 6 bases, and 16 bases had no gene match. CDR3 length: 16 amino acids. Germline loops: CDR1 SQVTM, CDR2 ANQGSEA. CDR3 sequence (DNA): TGCAGCGTGACCGCCGAGGACAGGGGGCTAATAGGTGAAGCTTTCTTT. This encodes CSVTAEDRGLIGEAFF.

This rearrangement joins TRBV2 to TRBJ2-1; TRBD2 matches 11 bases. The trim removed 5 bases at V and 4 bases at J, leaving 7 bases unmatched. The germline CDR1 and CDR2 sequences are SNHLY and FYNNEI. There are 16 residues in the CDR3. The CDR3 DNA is TGTGCCAGCAGTAATAGCGGGGGGGCGCCTTACAATGAGCAGTTCTTC. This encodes CASSNSGGAPYNEQFF.

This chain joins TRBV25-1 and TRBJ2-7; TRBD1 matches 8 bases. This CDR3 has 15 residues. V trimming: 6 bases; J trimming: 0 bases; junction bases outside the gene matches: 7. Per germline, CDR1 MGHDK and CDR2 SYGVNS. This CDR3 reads CASSITGTGSYEQYF. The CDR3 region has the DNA TGTGCCAGCAGCATAACCGGGACAGGCTCCTACGAGCAGTACTTC.

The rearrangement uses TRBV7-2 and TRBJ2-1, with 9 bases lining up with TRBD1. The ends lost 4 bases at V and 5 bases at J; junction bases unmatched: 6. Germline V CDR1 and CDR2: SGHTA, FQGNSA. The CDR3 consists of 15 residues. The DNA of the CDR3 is TGTGCCAGCAGCTCACCCGGGACAGGGCACAATGAGCAGTTCTTC. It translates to CASSSPGTGHNEQFF.

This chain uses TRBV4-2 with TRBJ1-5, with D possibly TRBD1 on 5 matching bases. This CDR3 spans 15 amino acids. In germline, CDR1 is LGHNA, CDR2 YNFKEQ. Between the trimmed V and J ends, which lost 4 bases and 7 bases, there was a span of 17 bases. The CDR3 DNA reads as TGTGCCAGCAGCCCCCAACGGGGGAAAGACCAGCCCCAGCATTTT. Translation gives CASSPQRGKDQPQHF.